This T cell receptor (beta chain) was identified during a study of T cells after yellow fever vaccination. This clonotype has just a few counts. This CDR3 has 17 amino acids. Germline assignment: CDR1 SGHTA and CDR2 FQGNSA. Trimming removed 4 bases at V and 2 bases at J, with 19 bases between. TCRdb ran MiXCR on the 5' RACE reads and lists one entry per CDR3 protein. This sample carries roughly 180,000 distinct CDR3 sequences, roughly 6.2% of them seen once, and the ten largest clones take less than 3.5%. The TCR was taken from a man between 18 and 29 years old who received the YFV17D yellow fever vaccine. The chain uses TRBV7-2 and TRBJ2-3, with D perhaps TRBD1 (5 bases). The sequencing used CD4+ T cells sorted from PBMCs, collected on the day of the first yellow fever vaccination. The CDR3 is CASSSSWGSGYTDTQYF. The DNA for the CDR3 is TGTGCCAGCAGCTCTTCGTGGGGCTCAGGGTACACAGATACGCAGTATTTT.